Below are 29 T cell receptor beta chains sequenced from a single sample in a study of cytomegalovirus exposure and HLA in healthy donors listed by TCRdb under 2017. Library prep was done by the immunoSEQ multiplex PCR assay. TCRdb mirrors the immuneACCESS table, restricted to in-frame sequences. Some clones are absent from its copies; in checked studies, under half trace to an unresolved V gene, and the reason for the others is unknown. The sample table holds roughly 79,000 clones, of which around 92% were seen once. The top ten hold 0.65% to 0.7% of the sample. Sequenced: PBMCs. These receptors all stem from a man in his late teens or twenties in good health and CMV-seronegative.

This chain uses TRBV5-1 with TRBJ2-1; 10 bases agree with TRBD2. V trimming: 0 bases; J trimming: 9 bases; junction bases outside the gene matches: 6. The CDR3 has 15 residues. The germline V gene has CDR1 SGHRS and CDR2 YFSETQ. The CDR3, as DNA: TGCGCCAGCAGCTTGGCCCTAGCGGGAGTAAGTGAGCAGTTCTTC. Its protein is CASSLALAGVSEQFF.

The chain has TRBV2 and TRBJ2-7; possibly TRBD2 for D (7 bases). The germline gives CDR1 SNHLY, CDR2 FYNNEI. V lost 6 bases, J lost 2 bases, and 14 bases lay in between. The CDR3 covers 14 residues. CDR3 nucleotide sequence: TGTGCCAGCAGGGCGGGGGCAGGGGCCTACGAGCAGTACTTC. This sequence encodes CASRAGAGAYEQYF.

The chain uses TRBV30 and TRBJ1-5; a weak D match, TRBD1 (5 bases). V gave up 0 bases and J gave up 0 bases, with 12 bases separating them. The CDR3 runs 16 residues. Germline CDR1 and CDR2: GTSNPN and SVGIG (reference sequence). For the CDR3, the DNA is TGTGCCTGGAGTGTAAGGTGGGGGGTTAGCAATCAGCCCCAGCATTTT. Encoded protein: CAWSVRWGVSNQPQHF.

The CDR3 spells CASSYSRTPGGYGYTF. CDR3 in DNA: TGTGCCAGCAGTTACTCTAGGACACCCGGCGGCTATGGCTACACCTTC. This chain links TRBV6-6 with TRBJ1-2; maybe TRBD1 (5 bases). Deletions cut 0 bases from V and 4 bases from J, with 15 bases between. Germline-derived CDR1 and CDR2 are MNHNY and SVGAGI (reference sequence). The CDR3 extends over 16 amino acids.

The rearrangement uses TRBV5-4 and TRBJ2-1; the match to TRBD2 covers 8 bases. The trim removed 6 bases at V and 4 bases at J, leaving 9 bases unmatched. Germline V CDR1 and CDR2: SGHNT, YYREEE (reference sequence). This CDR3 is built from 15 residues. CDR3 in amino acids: CASTQTSAYYNEQFF. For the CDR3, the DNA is TGTGCCAGCACCCAGACTAGCGCGTATTACAATGAGCAGTTCTTC.

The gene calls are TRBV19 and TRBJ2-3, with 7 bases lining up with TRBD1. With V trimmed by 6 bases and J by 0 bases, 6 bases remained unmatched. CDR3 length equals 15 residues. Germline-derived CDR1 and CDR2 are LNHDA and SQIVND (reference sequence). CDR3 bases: TGTGCCAGTAGCCCAACCAGGGGGAGCACAGATACGCAGTATTTT. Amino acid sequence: CASSPTRGSTDTQYF.

DNA for the CDR3: TGTGCCAGCAGCCCACAACGGGACAGGGACTACGAGCAGTACTTC. It translates to CASSPQRDRDYEQYF. The rearrangement joins TRBV11-1 to TRBJ2-7; 9 bases line up with TRBD1. Germline V gene sequence: CDR1 SGHAT, CDR2 FQDESV (reference sequence). This CDR3 has 15 amino acids. Trimming cost V 5 bases and J 3 bases; bases outside gene matches: 8.

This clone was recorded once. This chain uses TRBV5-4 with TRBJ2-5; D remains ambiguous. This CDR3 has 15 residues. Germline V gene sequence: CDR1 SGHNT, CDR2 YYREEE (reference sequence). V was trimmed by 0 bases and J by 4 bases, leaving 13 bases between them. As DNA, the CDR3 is TGTGCCAGCAGCTTGGGCGCCGCTTCGGGAGAGACCCAGTACTTC. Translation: CASSLGAASGETQYF.

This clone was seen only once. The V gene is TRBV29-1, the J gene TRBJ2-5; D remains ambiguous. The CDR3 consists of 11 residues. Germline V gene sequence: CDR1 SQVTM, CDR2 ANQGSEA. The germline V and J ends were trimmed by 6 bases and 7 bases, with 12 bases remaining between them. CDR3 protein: CSVKAPGTQYF. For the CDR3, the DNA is TGCAGCGTCAAAGCCCCCGGGACCCAGTACTTC.

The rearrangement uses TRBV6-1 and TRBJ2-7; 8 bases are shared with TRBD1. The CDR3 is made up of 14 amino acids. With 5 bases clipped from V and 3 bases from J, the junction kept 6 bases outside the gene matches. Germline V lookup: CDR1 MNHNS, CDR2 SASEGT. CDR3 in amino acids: CASSTTGVGYEQYF. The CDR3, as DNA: TGTGCCAGCAGTACGACAGGGGTGGGCTACGAGCAGTACTTC.

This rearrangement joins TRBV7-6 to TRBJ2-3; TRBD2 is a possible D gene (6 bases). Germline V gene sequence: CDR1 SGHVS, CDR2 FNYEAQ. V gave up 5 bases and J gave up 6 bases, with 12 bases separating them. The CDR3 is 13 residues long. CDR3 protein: CASSPGARDTQYF. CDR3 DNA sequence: TGTGCCAGCAGCCCGGGAGCCAGGGATACGCAGTATTTT.

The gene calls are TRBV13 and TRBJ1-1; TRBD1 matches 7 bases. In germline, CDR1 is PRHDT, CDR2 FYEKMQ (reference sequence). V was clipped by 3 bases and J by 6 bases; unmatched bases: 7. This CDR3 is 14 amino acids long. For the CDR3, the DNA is TGTGCCAGCAGCTTTCTAGGGGGCGTCTCTGAAGCTTTCTTT. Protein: CASSFLGGVSEAFF.

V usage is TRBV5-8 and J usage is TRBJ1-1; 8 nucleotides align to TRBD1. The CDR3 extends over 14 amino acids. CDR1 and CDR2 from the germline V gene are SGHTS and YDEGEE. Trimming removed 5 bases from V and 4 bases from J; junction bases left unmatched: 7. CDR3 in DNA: TGTGCCAGCAGTTACCCCGGACAGGGCACTGAAGCTTTCTTT. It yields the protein CASSYPGQGTEAFF.

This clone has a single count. CDR3 nucleotide sequence: TGTGCCTGGAGTCGAGGGTTGTACACTGAAGCTTTCTTT. It specifies CAWSRGLYTEAFF. This chain uses TRBV30 with TRBJ1-1; D is undetermined. This CDR3 is 13 amino acids long. The germline V gene has CDR1 GTSNPN and CDR2 SVGIG (reference sequence). V lost 2 bases to trimming and J lost 3 bases, with 10 bases between them. Supplemented by reference TRBV30 and TRBJ1-1, the full variable domain reads SQTIHQWPATLVQPVGSPLSLECTVEGTSNPNLYWYRQAAGRGLQLLFYSVGIGQISSEVPQNLSASRPQDRQFILSSKKLLLSDSGFYLCAWSRGLYTEAFFGQGTRLTVV.

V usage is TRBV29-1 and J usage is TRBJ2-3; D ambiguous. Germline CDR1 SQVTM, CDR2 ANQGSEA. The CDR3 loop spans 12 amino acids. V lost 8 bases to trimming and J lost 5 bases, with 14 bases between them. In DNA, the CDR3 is TGCAGCCTCGCTCGTCGGGTAGATACGCAGTATTTT. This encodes CSLARRVDTQYF.

The DNA for the CDR3 is TGTGCCAGCAGCTGGACAGACACCTATGGGGGCTACACCTTC. Amino acids: CASSWTDTYGGYTF. This chain joins TRBV7-9 and TRBJ1-2; TRBD1 might be the D (6 bases). Germline V gene lookup returns CDR1 SEHNR and CDR2 FQNEAQ (reference sequence). The germline V and J ends were trimmed by 4 bases and 8 bases, with 17 bases remaining between them. There are 14 residues in the CDR3.

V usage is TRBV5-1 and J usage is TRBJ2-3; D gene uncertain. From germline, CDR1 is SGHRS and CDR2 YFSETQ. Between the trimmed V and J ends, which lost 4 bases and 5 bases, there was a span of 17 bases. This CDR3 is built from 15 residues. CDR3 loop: CASSLTPEGQDTQYF. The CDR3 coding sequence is TGCGCCAGCAGCCTGACTCCCGAAGGCCAAGATACGCAGTATTTT. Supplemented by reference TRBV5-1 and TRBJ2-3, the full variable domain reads KAGVTQTPRYLIKTRGQQVTLSCSPISGHRSVSWYQQTPGQGLQFLFEYFSETQRNKGNFPGRFSGRQFSNSRSEMNVSTLELGDSALYLCASSLTPEGQDTQYFGPGTRLTVL.

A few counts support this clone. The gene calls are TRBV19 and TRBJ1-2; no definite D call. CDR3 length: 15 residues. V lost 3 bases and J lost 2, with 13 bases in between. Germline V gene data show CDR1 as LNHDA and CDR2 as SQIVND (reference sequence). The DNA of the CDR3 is TGTGCCAGTAGTATGGAACAGCCAGGAAACTATGGCTACACCTTC. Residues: CASSMEQPGNYGYTF. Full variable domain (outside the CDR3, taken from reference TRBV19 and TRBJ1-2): DGGITQSPKYLFRKEGQNVTLSCEQNLNHDAMYWYRQDPGQGLRLIYYSQIVNDFQKGDIAEGYSVSREKKESFPLTVTSAQKNPTAFYLCASSMEQPGNYGYTFGSGTRLTVV.

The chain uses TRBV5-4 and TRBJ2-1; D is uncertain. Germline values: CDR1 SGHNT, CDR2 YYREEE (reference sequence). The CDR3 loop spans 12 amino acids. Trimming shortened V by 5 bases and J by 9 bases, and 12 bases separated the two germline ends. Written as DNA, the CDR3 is TGTGCCAGCAGTTCCACCACCGGTGAGCAGTTCTTC. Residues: CASSSTTGEQFF. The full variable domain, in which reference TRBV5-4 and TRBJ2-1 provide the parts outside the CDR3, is ETGVTQSPTHLIKTRGQQVTLRCSSQSGHNTVSWYQQALGQGPQFIFQYYREEENGRGNFPPRFSGLQFPNYSSELNVNALELDDSALYLCASSSTTGEQFFGPGTRLTVL.

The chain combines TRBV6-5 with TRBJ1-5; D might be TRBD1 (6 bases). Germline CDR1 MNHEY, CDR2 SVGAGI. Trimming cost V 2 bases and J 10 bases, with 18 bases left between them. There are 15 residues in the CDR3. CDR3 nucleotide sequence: TGTGCCAGCAGTTACCAGGGGACCTCTGTTTGTCCCCAGCATTTT. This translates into CASSYQGTSVCPQHF.

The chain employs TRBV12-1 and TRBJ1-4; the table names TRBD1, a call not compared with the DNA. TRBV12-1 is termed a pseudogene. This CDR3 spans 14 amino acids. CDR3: CASSSDRGREKLFF. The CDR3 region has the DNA TGTGCCAGCAGCTCGGACAGGGGGCGTGAAAAACTGTTTTTT.

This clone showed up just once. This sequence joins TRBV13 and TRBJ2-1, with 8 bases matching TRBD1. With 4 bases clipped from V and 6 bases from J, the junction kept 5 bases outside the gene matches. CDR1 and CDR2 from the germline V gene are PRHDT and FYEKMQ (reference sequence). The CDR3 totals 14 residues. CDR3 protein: CASSSTGESNEQFF. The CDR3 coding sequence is TGTGCCAGCAGCTCGACAGGGGAAAGCAATGAGCAGTTCTTC.

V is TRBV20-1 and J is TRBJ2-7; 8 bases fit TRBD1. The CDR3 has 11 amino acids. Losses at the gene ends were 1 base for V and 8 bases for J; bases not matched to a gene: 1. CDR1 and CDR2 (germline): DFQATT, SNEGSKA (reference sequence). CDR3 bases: TGCAGTGCTAGAGGACAGGGGAAGCAGTACTTC. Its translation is CSARGQGKQYF.

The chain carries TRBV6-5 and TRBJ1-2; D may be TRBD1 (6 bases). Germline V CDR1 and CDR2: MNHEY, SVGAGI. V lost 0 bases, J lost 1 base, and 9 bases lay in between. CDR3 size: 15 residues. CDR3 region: CASSYSWTDNYGYTF. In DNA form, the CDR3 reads TGTGCCAGCAGTTACTCGTGGACAGATAACTATGGCTACACCTTC.

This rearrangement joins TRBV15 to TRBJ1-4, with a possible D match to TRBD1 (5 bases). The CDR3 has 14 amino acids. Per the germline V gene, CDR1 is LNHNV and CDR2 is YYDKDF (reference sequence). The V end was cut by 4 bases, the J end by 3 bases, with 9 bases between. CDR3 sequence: CATSTGGANEKLFF. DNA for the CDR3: TGTGCCACCAGCACGGGGGGAGCTAATGAAAAACTGTTTTTT.

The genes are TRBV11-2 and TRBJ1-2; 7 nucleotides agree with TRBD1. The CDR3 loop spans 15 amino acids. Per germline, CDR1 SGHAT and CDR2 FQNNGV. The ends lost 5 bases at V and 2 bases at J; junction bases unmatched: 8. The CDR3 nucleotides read TGTGCCAGCAGCGGGCCGGGACAGTCCAACTATGGCTACACCTTC. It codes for CASSGPGQSNYGYTF.

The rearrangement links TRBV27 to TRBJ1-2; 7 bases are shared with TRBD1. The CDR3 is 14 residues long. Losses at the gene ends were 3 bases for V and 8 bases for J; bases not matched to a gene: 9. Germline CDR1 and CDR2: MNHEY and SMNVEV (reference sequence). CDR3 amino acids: CASSFSQGVRGYTF. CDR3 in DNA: TGTGCCAGCAGTTTTTCCCAGGGGGTGAGAGGCTACACCTTC.

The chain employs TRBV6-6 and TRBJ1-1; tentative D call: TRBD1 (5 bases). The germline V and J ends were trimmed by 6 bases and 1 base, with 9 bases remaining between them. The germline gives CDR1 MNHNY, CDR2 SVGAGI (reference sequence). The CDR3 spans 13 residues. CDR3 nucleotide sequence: TGTGCCAGCAGCTTCACAGGGAACACTGAAGCTTTCTTT. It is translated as CASSFTGNTEAFF.

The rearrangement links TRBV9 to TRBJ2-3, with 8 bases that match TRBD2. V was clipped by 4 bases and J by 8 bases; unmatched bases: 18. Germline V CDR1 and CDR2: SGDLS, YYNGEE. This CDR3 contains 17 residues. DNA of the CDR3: TGTGCCAGCAGCTACGGGAGGGCGGGACGGAGCATCGGTACGCAGTATTTT. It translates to CASSYGRAGRSIGTQYF.